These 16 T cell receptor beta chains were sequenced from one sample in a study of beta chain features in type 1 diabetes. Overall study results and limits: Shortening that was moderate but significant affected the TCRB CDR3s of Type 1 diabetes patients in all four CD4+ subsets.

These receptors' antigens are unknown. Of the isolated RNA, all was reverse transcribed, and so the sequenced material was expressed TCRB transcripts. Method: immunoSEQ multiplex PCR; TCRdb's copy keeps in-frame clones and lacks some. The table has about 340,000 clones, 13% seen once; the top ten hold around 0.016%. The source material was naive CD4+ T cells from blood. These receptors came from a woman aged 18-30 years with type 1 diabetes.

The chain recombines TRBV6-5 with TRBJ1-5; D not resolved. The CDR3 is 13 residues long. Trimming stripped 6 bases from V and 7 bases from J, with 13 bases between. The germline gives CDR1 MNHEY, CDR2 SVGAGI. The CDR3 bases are TGTGCCAGCAGCCGTGAGGGTGCACAGCCCCAGCATTTT. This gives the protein CASSREGAQPQHF.

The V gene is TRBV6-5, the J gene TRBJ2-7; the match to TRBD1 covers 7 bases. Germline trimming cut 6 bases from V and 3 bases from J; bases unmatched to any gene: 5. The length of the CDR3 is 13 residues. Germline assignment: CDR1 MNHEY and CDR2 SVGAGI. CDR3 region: CASRGTALYEQYF. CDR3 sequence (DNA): TGTGCCAGCAGGGGGACAGCGCTCTACGAGCAGTACTTC.

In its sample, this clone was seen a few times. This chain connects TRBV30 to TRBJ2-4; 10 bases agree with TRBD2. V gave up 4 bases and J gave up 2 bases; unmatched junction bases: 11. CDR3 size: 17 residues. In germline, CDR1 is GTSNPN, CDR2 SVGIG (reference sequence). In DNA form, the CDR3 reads TGTGCCTGGACAGGGGGCCGGACTAGCGGTTCCAAAAACATTCAGTACTTC. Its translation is CAWTGGRTSGSKNIQYF.

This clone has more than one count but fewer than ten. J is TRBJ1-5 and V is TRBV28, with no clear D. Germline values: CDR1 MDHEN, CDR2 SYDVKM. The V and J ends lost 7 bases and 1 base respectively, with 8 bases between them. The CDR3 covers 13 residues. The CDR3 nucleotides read TGTGCCAGCACCGCCACAAGCAATCAGCCCCAGCATTTT. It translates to CASTATSNQPQHF.

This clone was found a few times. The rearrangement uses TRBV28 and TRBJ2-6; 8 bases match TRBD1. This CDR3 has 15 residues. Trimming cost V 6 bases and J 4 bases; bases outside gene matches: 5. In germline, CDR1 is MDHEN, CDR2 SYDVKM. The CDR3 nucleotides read TGTGCCAGCAGGACAGGGGTGTACGGGGCCAACGTCCTGACTTTC. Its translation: CASRTGVYGANVLTF.

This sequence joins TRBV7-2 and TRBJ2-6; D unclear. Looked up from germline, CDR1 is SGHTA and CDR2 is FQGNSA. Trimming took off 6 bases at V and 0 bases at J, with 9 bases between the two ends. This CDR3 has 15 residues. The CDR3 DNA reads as TGTGCCAGCAGGCTTAGAGTCTCTGGGGCCAACGTCCTGACTTTC. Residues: CASRLRVSGANVLTF.

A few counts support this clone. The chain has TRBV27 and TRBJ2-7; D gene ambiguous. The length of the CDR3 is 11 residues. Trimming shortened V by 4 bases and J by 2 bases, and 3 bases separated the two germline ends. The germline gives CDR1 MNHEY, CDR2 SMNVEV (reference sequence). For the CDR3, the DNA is TGTGCCAGCAGTTCGGCCTACGAGCAGTACTTC. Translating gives CASSSAYEQYF.

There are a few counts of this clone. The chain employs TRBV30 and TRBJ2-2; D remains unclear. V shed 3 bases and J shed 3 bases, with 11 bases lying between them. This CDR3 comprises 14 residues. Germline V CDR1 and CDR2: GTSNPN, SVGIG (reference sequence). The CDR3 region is CAWRYEVYTGELFF. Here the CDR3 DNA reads TGTGCCTGGAGATATGAGGTTTACACCGGGGAGCTGTTTTTT.

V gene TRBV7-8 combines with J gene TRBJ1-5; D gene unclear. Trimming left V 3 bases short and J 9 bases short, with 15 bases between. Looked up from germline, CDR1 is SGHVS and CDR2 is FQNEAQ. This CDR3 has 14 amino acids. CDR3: CASSLGRSVSPQHF. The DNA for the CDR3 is TGTGCCAGCAGCTTGGGCAGGTCCGTATCGCCCCAGCATTTT.

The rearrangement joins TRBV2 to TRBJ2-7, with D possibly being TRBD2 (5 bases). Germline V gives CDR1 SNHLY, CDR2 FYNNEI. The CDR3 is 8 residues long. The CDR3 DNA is TGTGCCAGCAGGGCAGGACTCGTC. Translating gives CASRAGLV.

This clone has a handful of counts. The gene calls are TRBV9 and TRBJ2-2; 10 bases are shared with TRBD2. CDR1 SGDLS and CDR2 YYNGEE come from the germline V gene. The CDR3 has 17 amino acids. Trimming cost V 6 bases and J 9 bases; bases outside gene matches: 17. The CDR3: CASTMGPTASGSRELFF. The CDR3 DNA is TGTGCCAGCACAATGGGCCCGACGGCTAGCGGGAGTAGGGAGCTGTTTTTT.

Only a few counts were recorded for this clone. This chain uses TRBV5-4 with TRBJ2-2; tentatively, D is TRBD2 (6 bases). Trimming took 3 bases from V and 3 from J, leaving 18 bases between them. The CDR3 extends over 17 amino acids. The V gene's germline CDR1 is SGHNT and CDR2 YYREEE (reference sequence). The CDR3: CASSWSAGNPHTGELFF. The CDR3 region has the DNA TGTGCCAGCAGCTGGTCTGCGGGGAACCCCCACACCGGGGAGCTGTTTTTT.

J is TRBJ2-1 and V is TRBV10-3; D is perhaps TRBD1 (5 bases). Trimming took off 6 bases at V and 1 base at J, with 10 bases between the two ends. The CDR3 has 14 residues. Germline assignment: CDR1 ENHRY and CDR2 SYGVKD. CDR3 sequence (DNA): TGTGCCATCAGACAGGACCCGTCCTACAATGAGCAGTTCTTC. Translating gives CAIRQDPSYNEQFF.

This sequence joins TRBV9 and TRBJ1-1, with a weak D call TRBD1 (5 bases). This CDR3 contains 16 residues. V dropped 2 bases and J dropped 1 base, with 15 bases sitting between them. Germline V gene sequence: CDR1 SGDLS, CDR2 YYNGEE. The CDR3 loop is CASSVGIAGENTEAFF. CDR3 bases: TGTGCCAGCAGCGTGGGGATTGCGGGGGAGAACACTGAAGCTTTCTTT.

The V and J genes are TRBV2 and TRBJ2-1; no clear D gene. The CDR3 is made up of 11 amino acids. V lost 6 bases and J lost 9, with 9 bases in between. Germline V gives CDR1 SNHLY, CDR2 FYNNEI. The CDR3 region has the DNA TGTGCCAGCAGGAGGTCGGGTGAGCAGTTCTTC. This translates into CASRRSGEQFF.

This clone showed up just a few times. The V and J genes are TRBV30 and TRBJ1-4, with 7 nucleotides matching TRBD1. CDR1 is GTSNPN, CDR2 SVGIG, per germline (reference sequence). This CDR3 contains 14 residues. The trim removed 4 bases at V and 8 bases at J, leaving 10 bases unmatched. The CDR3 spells CAWTRGGAGEKLFF. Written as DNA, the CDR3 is TGTGCCTGGACCCGAGGGGGCGCGGGGGAAAAACTGTTTTTT.